The TCR beta chain under discussion was sequenced for a study of cytomegalovirus exposure and HLA in healthy donors. General study results and limits: The study flagged some 170 TCR beta chains as cytomegalovirus-associated.

The CDR3 has 14 amino acids. V was clipped by 3 bases and J by 4 bases, with 13 bases between them. The germline gives CDR1 PRHDT, CDR2 FYEKMQ (reference sequence). Use of 60 Vbeta and 13 Jbeta primers characterized the PCR. Produced via immunoSEQ multiplex PCR; TCRdb's table is partial and in-frame only. The sample contains around 100,000 clones, 65% to 85% of which appear only once. In the case of this clone: Its specificity is not known.

The source is a man in his fifties in good health and CMV-seropositive. Sequencing was done on a sample of PBMCs. The chain is built from TRBV13 and TRBJ2-7; D may be TRBD1 (6 bases). Written as DNA, the CDR3 is TGTGCCAGCAGCTTGACCAGGGGCGTGTACGAGCAGTACTTC. Its protein is CASSLTRGVYEQYF.